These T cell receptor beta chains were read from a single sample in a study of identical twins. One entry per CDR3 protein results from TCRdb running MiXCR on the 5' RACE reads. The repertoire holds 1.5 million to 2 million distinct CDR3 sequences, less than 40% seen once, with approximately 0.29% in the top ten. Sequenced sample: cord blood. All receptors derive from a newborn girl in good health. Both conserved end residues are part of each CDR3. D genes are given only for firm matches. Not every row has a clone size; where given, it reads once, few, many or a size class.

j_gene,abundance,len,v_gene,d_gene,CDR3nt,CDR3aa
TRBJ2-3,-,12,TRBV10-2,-,TGCGCCAGCAGTGAGTCGAGCGGGTGGCAGTATTTT,CASSESSGWQYF
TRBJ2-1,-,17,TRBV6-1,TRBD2,TGTGTCAGCAAAGGGACTAGCGCTACGAGCTCCTACAATGAGCAATTCTTC,CVSKGTSATSSYNEQFF
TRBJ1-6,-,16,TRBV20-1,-,TGCAGTGCTAGAGTTGGGACGAGCTCCTATAATTCACCCCTCCACTTT,CSARVGTSSYNSPLHF
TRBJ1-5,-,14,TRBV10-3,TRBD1,TGTGCCACCCGACAGGGGGGATACAATCAGCCCCAGCATTTT,CATRQGGYNQPQHF
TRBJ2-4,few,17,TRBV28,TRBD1,TGTGCCAGCAGTCTCGACAGGGTCGAGCGGGCCAAAAACATTCAGTACTTC,CASSLDRVERAKNIQYF
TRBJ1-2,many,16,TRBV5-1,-,TGCGCCAGCAGCTCCGCCCGGGACCTTGCTAACTATGGCTACACCTTC,CASSSARDLANYGYTF
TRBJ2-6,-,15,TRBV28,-,TGTGCCAGCAGTTTACGTAGGGCAGGGGCCAACGTCCTGACTTTC,CASSLRRAGANVLTF
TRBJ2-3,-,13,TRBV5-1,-,TGCGCCAGCAGCCCCAGAGACGTCTATACGCAGTATTTT,CASSPRDVYTQYF
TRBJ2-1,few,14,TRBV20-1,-,TGCAGTGCTAGATCGAGGGAGGAGTACAATGAGCAGTTCTTC,CSARSREEYNEQFF
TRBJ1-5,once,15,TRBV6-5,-,TGTGCCAGCAGTTACTCGGGTGCGGGGAATCAGCCCCAGCATTTT,CASSYSGAGNQPQHF
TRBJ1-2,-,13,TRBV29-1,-,TGCAGCGTCCAGAGGACGGTCAACTATGGCTACACCTTC,CSVQRTVNYGYTF
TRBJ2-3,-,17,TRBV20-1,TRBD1,TGCAGTGCTAGGGACCGGGACAGGGACTTCCGCACAGATACGCAGTATTTT,CSARDRDRDFRTDTQYF
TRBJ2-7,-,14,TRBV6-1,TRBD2,TGTGCCAGCAGTGACGGACTAGCTGATTACGAGCAGTACTTC,CASSDGLADYEQYF
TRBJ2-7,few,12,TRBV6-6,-,TGTGCCAGCAGCGGGACACGCAACGAGCAGTACTTC,CASSGTRNEQYF
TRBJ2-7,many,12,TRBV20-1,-,TGCAGGGCAACTAGTACCCCCTACGAGCAGTACTTC,CRATSTPYEQYF
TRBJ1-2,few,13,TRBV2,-,TGTGCCAGCACGAGCCGGACAGCCTATGGCTACACCTTC,CASTSRTAYGYTF
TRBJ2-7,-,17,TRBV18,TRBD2,TGTGCCAGCTCCCTCCTTGGGACTAGCGGGGTTTCTGATGAGCAGTACTTC,CASSLLGTSGVSDEQYF
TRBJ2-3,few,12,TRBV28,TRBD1,TGCCGCTCAGGGGGCTGGACAGATACGCAGTATTTT,CRSGGWTDTQYF
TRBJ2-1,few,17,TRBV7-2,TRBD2,TGTGCCAGCAGCTTAGAGGACGGCGTAGCGGGGGGGTACGAGCAGTTCTTC,CASSLEDGVAGGYEQFF
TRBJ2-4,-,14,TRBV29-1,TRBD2,TGCAGCGTCATACTAGCGGGAGAGGGTAACATTCAGTACTTC,CSVILAGEGNIQYF
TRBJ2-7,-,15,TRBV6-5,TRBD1,TGTGCCAGCAGTCCGCTAGGACAGGCCCTCGACGAGCAGTACTTC,CASSPLGQALDEQYF
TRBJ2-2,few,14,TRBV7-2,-,TGTGCCAGCAGCTCTTACTTGGACACCGGGGAGCTGTTTTTT,CASSSYLDTGELFF
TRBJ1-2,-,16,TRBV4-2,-,TGTGCCAGCAGCCAAGAAATGGGCGTCACAGCTTATGGCTACACCTTC,CASSQEMGVTAYGYTF
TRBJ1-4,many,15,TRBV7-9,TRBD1,TGTGCCAGCAGCCCTACCGGGACAGGGAGTGAAAAACTGTTTTTT,CASSPTGTGSEKLFF
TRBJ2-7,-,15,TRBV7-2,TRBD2,TGTGCCAGCAGCTCCAGAGCGGGGAGCTCCTACGAGCAGTACTTC,CASSSRAGSSYEQYF
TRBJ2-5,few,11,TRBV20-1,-,TGCAGTGCTATGAACCAAGAGACCCAGTACTTC,CSAMNQETQYF
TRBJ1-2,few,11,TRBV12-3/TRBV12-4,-,TGTGCCAGTCAGGACGGTTATGGCTACACCTTC,CASQDGYGYTF
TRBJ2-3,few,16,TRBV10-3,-,TGTGCCATCTCCAGCGGCGGGTTTACTAGCACAGATACGCAGTATTTT,CAISSGGFTSTDTQYF
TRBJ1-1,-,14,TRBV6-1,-,TGTGCCAGCAGTGAGCCTGGGAGGGCCACTGAAGCTTTCTTT,CASSEPGRATEAFF
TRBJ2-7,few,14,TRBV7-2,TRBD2,TGTGCCAGCAGCTTACAGCGGGGGGCCTTTGAGCAGTACTTC,CASSLQRGAFEQYF
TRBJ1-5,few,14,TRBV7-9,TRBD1,TGTGCCAGCAGCCCGACAGGGATTGGGCAGCCCCAGCATTTT,CASSPTGIGQPQHF
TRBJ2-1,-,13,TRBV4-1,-,TGCGCCAGCAGCCGGCAGCTTGACAATGAGCAGTTCTTC,CASSRQLDNEQFF
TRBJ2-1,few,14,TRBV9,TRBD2,TGTGCCAGCAGCGTAGATGGGGGGGGGAATGAGCAGTTCTTC,CASSVDGGGNEQFF
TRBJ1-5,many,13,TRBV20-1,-,TGCAGTGCTAGGGAAGGGTCCAATCAGCCCCAGCATTTT,CSAREGSNQPQHF
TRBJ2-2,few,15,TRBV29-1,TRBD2,TGCAGCGTTGAAGAGGGGGGGACGGGCACCGGGGAGCTGTTTTTT,CSVEEGGTGTGELFF
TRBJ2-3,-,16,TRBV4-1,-,TGCGCCAGCAGCCATATAGCGAGAACCCGCACAGATACGCAGTATTTT,CASSHIARTRTDTQYF